The TCR beta chain described here comes from a study of blood T cell repertoires in COVID-19 (dated by TCRdb to the early 2020s). Study-level background: The collaborator samples originated in the United States, Italy and Spain and spanned the acute and convalescent phases of COVID-19. Sample metadata almost always included a de-identified subject ID, COVID-19 status, age in years and sex. Deeply sampled blood TCRbeta repertoires from subjects exposed to, actively infected with, or recovered from COVID-19 were included in the dataset. HLA class I and class II types, where available, came from metadata supplied by the sample provider rather than from assay-based typing. The material from the prospective study consisted of cDNA or gDNA derived from T cells, B-cell-depleted T cells, or PBMCs. The repertoires were made available in a free public database intended to serve as a resource for research on the immune response to SARS-CoV-2. The samples were drawn from two sources: the first 160 participants of the ongoing ImmuneRACE study, and 1,254 subjects contributed by 6 global collaborators. Findings and caveats that apply to the study as a whole: The amount of clinical and demographic metadata varied by source and participant and was provided uncurated.

TCRbeta CDR3 regions were amplified from genomic DNA by means of the immunoSEQ Assay, a bias-controlled multiplex PCR. Per the source publication's procedure: Nucleated cell counts per sample were estimated from amplification of reference gene primers within the assay. Sequence reads were collapsed and filtered to measure the absolute abundance of every unique TCRbeta CDR3 rearrangement. For each sample, productive Simpson clonality was calculated as the square root of Simpson's diversity index over productive rearrangements. The immuneACCESS repertoire file appears here via TCRdb, limited to in-frame rearrangements. These files lack a portion of the clones; in checked studies, under half of the deficit traces to unresolved V genes, and the cause of the others is not known. From that table come the V and J calls and clone size; the DNA was used to work out D and trimming. The sample table lists about 87,000 clones, around three quarters of them with a count of one. The top ten constitute approximately 4.6% of the sample.

A distance of 18 bases separates the germline ends of V and J, which lose 1 base and 8 bases respectively. Spanning cysteine to phenylalanine, the CDR3 consists of 16 amino acids. The kept DNA is CDR3 alone, 48 bases in frame from the first base. From a lookup of the germline V gene, CDR1 and CDR2 are LGHNA and YNFKEQ. Collaborating institutions collected whole blood in K2EDTA tubes following their own protocols. Collaborator samples were shipped for TCRbeta analysis as frozen whole blood, isolated PBMCs, or DNA extracted from either sample type. About this clone: What antigen it recognizes has not been identified. No much larger clonotype is one base removed from it; base qualities were not supplied.

Sequenced: peripheral blood. The chain joins TRBV4-2 to TRBJ2-1; the D gene is perhaps TRBD2, from 5 matching bases. This receptor was taken from a woman aged 45-65 years with acute or convalescent COVID-19. The CDR3 region has the sequence CASSQGTAPNSDEQFF. Read as DNA, the sequence is TGTGCCAGCAGCCAAGGTACTGCCCCAAATAGCGATGAGCAGTTCTTC.